The clone carrying this T cell receptor beta chain was seen at least ten times. The record originates from a study of T cells in Graves' hyperthyroidism and ophthalmopathy. Amplified TCR beta CDR3 regions derived from RNA transcripts. Primed by the HTBI set, a first-round RT-PCR was run on the TCR CDR3. TCRdb analysed the multiplex PCR reads with MiXCR anew, one entry per CDR3 protein. The table includes 360,000 or so distinct CDR3 sequences, 12% to 15% detected once. Patients showing uncontrolled infection, other autoimmune disease, pregnancy or lactation were ineligible. The PBMCs had their origin in 10 ml of fresh peripheral blood. This CDR3 region has 17 residues. Germline lookup yields CDR1 SGHRS and CDR2 YFSETQ. V was clipped by 0 bases and J by 5 bases; unmatched bases: 6.

This clonotype was obtained from a woman in her fifties or sixties with Graves' ophthalmopathy. The V call is TRBV5-1, the J call TRBJ2-1; 12 bases are a match to TRBD2. The specimen was blood. The CDR3 sequence is CASSLDPSGRANNEQFF. The CDR3 nucleotides are TGCGCCAGCAGCTTGGACCCTAGCGGGAGGGCCAACAATGAGCAGTTCTTC. The full variable domain, with the rest looked up from reference TRBV5-1 and TRBJ2-1, is KAGVTQTPRYLIKTRGQQVTLSCSPISGHRSVSWYQQTPGQGLQFLFEYFSETQRNKGNFPGRFSGRQFSNSRSEMNVSTLELGDSALYLCASSLDPSGRANNEQFFGPGTRLTVL.